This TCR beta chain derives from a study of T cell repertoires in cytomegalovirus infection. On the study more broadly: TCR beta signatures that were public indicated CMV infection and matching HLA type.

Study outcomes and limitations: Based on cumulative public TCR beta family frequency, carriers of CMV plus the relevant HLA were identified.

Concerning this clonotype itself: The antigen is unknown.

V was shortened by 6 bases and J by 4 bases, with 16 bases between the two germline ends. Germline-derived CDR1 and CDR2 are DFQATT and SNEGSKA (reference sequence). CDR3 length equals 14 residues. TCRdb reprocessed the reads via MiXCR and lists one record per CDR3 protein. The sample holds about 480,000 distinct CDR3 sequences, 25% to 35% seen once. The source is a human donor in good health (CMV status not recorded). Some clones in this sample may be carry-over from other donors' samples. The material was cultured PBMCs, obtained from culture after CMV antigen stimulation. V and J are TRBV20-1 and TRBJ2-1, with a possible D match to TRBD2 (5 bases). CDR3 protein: CSADQERGYNEQFF. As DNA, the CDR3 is TGCAGTGCGGACCAGGAAAGAGGGTACAATGAGCAGTTCTTC.